Each of the 10 T cell receptor beta chains below was sequenced from the same sample in a study of blood T cells in healthy people across ages (dated by TCRdb to between 2015 and 2016). The library was obtained by 5' RACE. The data were produced on an Illumina HiSeq 2500. A second PCR of roughly 7 to 11 cycles was run with a J-beta primer mix and a sample-barcoded 5' primer. TCRdb trimmed public reads at Q25 via fastp, called clones via MiXCR and kept in-frame beta chains. A single entry per CDR3 protein holds the most common genes and DNA from its merged rows. The sample table shows some 790,000 distinct CDR3 sequences, and 29% are seen once. The ten largest clones take up approximately 15% of the sample. The specimen was blood. The receptors derive from a woman older than 75 in good health.

This chain joins TRBV7-9 and TRBJ2-1; D gene ambiguous. Trimming took off 5 bases at V and 9 bases at J, with 11 bases between the two ends. The CDR3 covers 12 residues. Germline CDR1 and CDR2: SEHNR and FQNEAQ (reference sequence). The CDR3 region is CASSLRWGEQFF. The DNA of the CDR3 is TGTGCCAGCAGCCTCCGCTGGGGTGAGCAGTTCTTC.

This clonotype was observed a handful of times. The CDR3 region has the DNA TGTGCCAGCAACCTCGGAGGTCCAGATACGCAGTATTTT. Translation gives CASNLGGPDTQYF. V gene TRBV12-3 or TRBV12-4 combines with J gene TRBJ2-3; TRBD2 might be the D (5 bases). V lost 7 bases to trimming and J lost 4 bases, with 12 bases between them. The CDR3 sequence is 13 residues long.

This clonotype was counted between two and nine times. The gene calls are TRBV20-1 and TRBJ2-5; unclear D gene. Germline-derived CDR1 and CDR2 are DFQATT and SNEGSKA (reference sequence). The CDR3 spans 14 residues. The V end was cut by 0 bases, the J end by 4 bases, with 12 bases between. The CDR3 DNA sequence: TGCAGTGCTAGAGAAATAGGGCGGCGAGAGACCCAGTACTTC. It translates to CSAREIGRRETQYF.

This rearrangement joins TRBV7-2 to TRBJ1-4; possible D gene TRBD1, 5 bases. The CDR3 spans 13 residues. Trimming took off 5 bases at V and 4 bases at J, with 8 bases between the two ends. Germline V gene data show CDR1 as SGHTA and CDR2 as FQGNSA. Here the CDR3 reads CASSRQYNEKLFF. In nucleotides, the CDR3 is TGTGCCAGCAGCCGACAGTATAATGAAAAACTGTTTTTT.

V gene TRBV7-9 combines with J gene TRBJ2-2, with D perhaps TRBD1 (5 bases). The CDR3 is made up of 17 amino acids. Germline lookup yields CDR1 SEHNR and CDR2 FQNEAQ (reference sequence). The V gene lost 1 base and the J gene lost 2 bases, with 14 bases spanning the gap. CDR3 DNA sequence: TGTGCCAGCAGCTTAGGAGGACAAGGGTCAAACACCGGGGAGCTGTTTTTT. This translates into CASSLGGQGSNTGELFF.

Details on this clonotype: Being one base from a much bigger clone, this may be a read error. This sequence joins TRBV7-2 and TRBJ2-1; 7 nucleotides align to TRBD2. The end of the DNA aligns better with TRBJ2-7, so the J call may be wrong. CDR1 is SGHTA and CDR2 is FQGNSA in the germline V gene. The CDR3 loop spans 17 amino acids. The DNA of the CDR3 is TGTGCCAGCAGCCCCCGACTAGCACGGAGCTCCTACAATGAGCAGTACTTC. It is translated as CASSPRLARSSYNEQYF.

V gene TRBV12-3 or TRBV12-4 combines with J gene TRBJ2-3; the match to TRBD1 covers 9 bases. J was trimmed by 7 bases and V by 0 bases; bases with no gene match: 5. The CDR3 length is 15 residues. CDR3 region: CASSLARTGEYTQYF. CDR3 nucleotides: TGTGCCAGCAGTTTAGCGCGGACAGGGGAATATACGCAGTATTTT.

The chain uses TRBV7-2 and TRBJ1-2; a weak D match, TRBD1 (5 bases). Trimming removed 1 base from V and 0 bases from J, with 12 bases in between. The CDR3 is made up of 16 amino acids. From germline, CDR1 is SGHTA and CDR2 FQGNSA. CDR3 in amino acids: CASSLGAGAANYGYTF. CDR3 nucleotides: TGTGCCAGCAGCTTAGGGGCCGGGGCAGCTAACTATGGCTACACCTTC.

This clonotype was recorded at least ten times. The junction does not match germline at one end; this may be a read error. This chain links TRBV7-2 with TRBJ2-3; perhaps TRBD1 as D (6 bases). Per germline, CDR1 SGHTA and CDR2 FQGNSA. The CDR3 length is 14 residues. In DNA form, the CDR3 reads TGTGCCACCAGCGTTTGGGGGCCGGGAGATACGCAGTATTTT. This translates into CATSVWGPGDTQYF.

The genes are TRBV6-2 or TRBV6-3 and TRBJ2-1; 7 bases are a match to TRBD2. Losses at the gene ends were 0 bases for V and 4 bases for J; bases not matched to a gene: 9. This CDR3 has 17 residues. Per the germline V gene, CDR1 is MNHEY and CDR2 is SVGEGT. This CDR3 is CASSYSPPSGIYNEQFF. The DNA for the CDR3 is TGTGCCAGCAGTTACTCCCCCCCTAGCGGTATTTACAATGAGCAGTTCTTC.